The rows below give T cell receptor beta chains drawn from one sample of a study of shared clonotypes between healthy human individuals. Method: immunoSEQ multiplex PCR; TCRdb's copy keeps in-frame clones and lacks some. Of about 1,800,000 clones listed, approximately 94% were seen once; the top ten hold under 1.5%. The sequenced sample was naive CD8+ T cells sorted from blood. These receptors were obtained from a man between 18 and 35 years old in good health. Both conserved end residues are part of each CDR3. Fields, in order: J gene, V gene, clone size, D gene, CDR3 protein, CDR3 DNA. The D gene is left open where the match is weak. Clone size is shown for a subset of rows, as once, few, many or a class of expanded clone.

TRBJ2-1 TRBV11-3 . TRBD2 CASSGRAGGPLGNEQFF TGTGCCAGCAGCGGAAGAGCGGGGGGGCCACTTGGCAATGAGCAGTTCTTC
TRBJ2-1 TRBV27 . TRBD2 CATREGEVLNEQFF TGTGCCACCAGGGAGGGAGAGGTGCTGAATGAGCAGTTCTTC
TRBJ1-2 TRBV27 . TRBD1 CASSPTGNYGYTF TGTGCCAGCAGCCCGACAGGGAACTATGGCTACACCTTC
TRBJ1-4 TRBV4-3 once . CASSRIVPGEGEEKLFF TGCGCCAGCAGCCGAATCGTCCCGGGAGAAGGAGAAGAAAAACTGTTTTTT
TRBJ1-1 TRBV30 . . CAWTRPTVPNTEAFF TGTGCCTGGACTAGGCCGACAGTCCCGAACACTGAAGCTTTCTTT
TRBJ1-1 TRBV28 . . CASSPGILNTEAFF TGTGCCAGCAGTCCAGGGATTTTGAACACTGAAGCTTTCTTT
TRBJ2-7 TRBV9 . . CASSVGQGQIYEQYF TGTGCCAGCAGCGTAGGCCAGGGTCAAATCTACGAGCAGTACTTC
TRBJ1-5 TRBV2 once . CASSRPDSEGQPQHF TGTGCCAGCAGCCGCCCCGACAGCGAGGGTCAGCCCCAGCATTTT
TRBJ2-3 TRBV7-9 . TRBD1 CASSYTRDRGKTDTQYF TGTGCCAGCAGCTACACCCGGGACAGGGGGAAAACAGATACGCAGTATTTT
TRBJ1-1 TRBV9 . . CASSVGGSTEAFF TGTGCCAGCAGCGTTGGGGGATCCACTGAAGCTTTCTTT
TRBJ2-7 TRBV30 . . CAAGVASVGYEQYF TGTGCTGCCGGAGTCGCTAGCGTCGGCTACGAGCAGTACTTC
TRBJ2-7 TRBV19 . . CASSIMGAHEQYF TGTGCCAGTAGTATAATGGGGGCCCACGAGCAGTACTTC
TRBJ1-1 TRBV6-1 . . CASSAKTAEAFF TGTGCCAGCAGTGCTAAGACAGCTGAAGCTTTCTTT
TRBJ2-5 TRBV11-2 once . CASSSPTDGLYQETQYF TGTGCCAGCAGCTCACCTACGGACGGACTGTACCAAGAGACCCAGTACTTC
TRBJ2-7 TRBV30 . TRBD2 CAWSGPGGAGYEQYF TGTGCCTGGAGCGGCCCGGGAGGGGCGGGTTACGAGCAGTACTTC
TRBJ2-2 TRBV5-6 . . CASSLVLPPGFGGELFF TGTGCCAGCAGCTTGGTTCTGCCCCCCGGGTTTGGCGGGGAGCTGTTTTTT
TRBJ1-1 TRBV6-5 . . CASSYSGGEWSTEAFF TGTGCCAGCAGTTACTCGGGGGGAGAGTGGAGCACTGAAGCTTTCTTT